This TCR beta chain was sequenced for a study of neurological immune-mediated disorders. This clonotype was recorded at least ten times. TCRdb re-analysed the 5' RACE reads in MiXCR, keeping a single row per CDR3 protein. Altogether 50,000 to 65,000 distinct CDR3 sequences are present, around 4% being singletons, with the ten largest covering less than 2%. Trimming took 3 bases from V and 2 from J; bases not matched to a gene: 10. The CDR3 contains 17 residues. The source of this sequence is a man under 40 with multiple sclerosis. The chain is built from TRBV12-3 or TRBV12-4 and TRBJ2-7; 10 bases line up with TRBD2. Material for sequencing was PBMCs. CDR3 sequence: CASSFSPEREGAYEQYF. In nucleotides, the CDR3 is TGTGCCAGCAGTTTCTCTCCTGAGCGGGAGGGTGCCTACGAGCAGTACTTC.